This TCR beta chain was identified during a study of response to subunit inactivated influenza vaccine (dated 2018 in TCRdb). Study-level background: Deep quantitative T cell receptor repertoire profiling was used in the study to track responses to a trivalent subunit inactivated influenza vaccine. What the work shows at the level of the full study, not this receptor alone: It was suggested by the authors that each seasonal influenza vaccination may recruit only a limited number of new T cells.

The receptor library was made with RT-PCR. TCRdb lists the instrument as Illumina HiSeq 2500. The raw public data were reprocessed by TCRdb itself: fastp quality trimming at Q25, MiXCR clonotype calling, in-frame beta chains only. Every distinct CDR3 protein forms one entry, paired with its most common genes and DNA. The sample has about 780,000 distinct CDR3 sequences on record, 15% to 20% of them singletons. Around 9.9% of the sample comes from the top ten. In regard to this clonotype: Its recognized antigen is unknown. Base-call qualities are not available, and no considerably larger clone is one nucleotide away.

V trim: 8 bases; J trim: 3 bases; unmatched bases: 4. The germline V gene gives CDR1 as ENHRY and CDR2 as SYGVKD. The CDR3, from cysteine to phenylalanine, totals 13 residues. Only the CDR3 portion is preserved as DNA: 39 bases, with reading frame beginning at the first base. The rearranged chain carries TRBV10-3 and TRBJ2-1; 7 central nucleotides agree with TRBD2. The specimen was PBMCs from blood, collected approximately 5 days after vaccination. The clonotype originates from a man aged 50-60 years who received an inactivated influenza vaccine. Donor details come from another sample of the same person, matched by shared clones. Here is the DNA: TGTGCCATCGCGGGAGAGAACTACAATGAGCAGTTCTTC. Protein translation: CAIAGENYNEQFF.